The 29 T cell receptor beta chains presented below share a single source sample, sequenced in a study of T cell responses to AZD1222 COVID-19 vaccine. Clones were read by immunoSEQ multiplex PCR, and TCRdb kept only the in-frame ones, dropping some. The data contain some 130,000 clones, approximately 90% of them singletons. This specimen consisted of peripheral blood, obtained on day 0 of AZD1222 vaccination. Source of these receptors: an adult in good health.

The chain recombines TRBV4-2 with TRBJ2-5; 7 bases are a match to TRBD2. Germline loops: CDR1 LGHNA, CDR2 YNFKEQ. V was pared by 4 bases and J by 0 bases, with 5 bases of the junction left unmatched. CDR3 length equals 15 residues. In nucleotides, the CDR3 is TGTGCCAGCAGCCTTGAGGCGGGGGACCAAGAGACCCAGTACTTC. Amino acid sequence: CASSLEAGDQETQYF.

In its sample, this clone was seen once. This chain connects TRBV28 to TRBJ1-2; the D gene is possibly TRBD1 (5 bases). Deletions cut 3 bases from V and 0 bases from J, with 17 bases between. CDR3 length equals 17 residues. Per germline, CDR1 MDHEN and CDR2 SYDVKM. As DNA, the CDR3 is TGTGCCAGCAGTTTTGTGGCAGGGAAAGGAGCTAACTATGGCTACACCTTC. Translated: CASSFVAGKGANYGYTF.

The count of this clone is one. The J gene is TRBJ2-5, the V gene TRBV1; the DNA was not compared with TRBD1, the D call given in the table. TRBV1 is tagged as a pseudogene. The CDR3 is 13 residues long. CDR3 nucleotide sequence: TGCACCAGCAGCCCTCCCAGTTGGGAGACCCAGTACTTC. Translation gives CTSSPPSWETQYF.

This chain joins TRBV2 and TRBJ1-6, with TRBD1 as a possible D gene (5 bases). This CDR3 has 15 residues. V dropped 3 bases and J dropped 13 bases, with 19 bases sitting between them. Germline V gene lookup returns CDR1 SNHLY and CDR2 FYNNEI. CDR3 region: CASSDGRDPLSPLHF. CDR3 nucleotide sequence: TGTGCCAGCAGTGATGGCAGGGATCCTCTCTCGCCCCTCCACTTT.

The rearrangement joins TRBV5-1 to TRBJ2-1; 8 positions match TRBD1. Germline V CDR1 and CDR2: SGHRS, YFSETQ. Germline trimming cut 3 bases from V and 4 bases from J; bases unmatched to any gene: 6. The CDR3 extends over 15 amino acids. CDR3: CASSSARTGYNEQFF. The CDR3 coding sequence is TGCGCCAGCAGCTCTGCACGGACAGGGTACAATGAGCAGTTCTTC.

The J gene is TRBJ1-1, the V gene TRBV19; D is perhaps TRBD1 (6 bases). Trimming took 2 bases from V and 4 from J, leaving 11 bases between them. This CDR3 region has 14 residues. Per germline, CDR1 LNHDA and CDR2 SQIVND (reference sequence). CDR3: CASSIPGTTTEAFF. In DNA form, the CDR3 reads TGTGCCAGTAGTATACCCGGGACAACCACTGAAGCTTTCTTT.

The rearrangement uses TRBV19 and TRBJ2-1; 8 bases are shared with TRBD1. V lost 3 bases, J lost 7 bases, and 8 bases stayed unmatched. Per the germline V gene, CDR1 is LNHDA and CDR2 is SQIVND (reference sequence). The CDR3 is 15 amino acids. The CDR3 spells CASSIGDRSSNEQFF. The DNA of the CDR3 is TGTGCCAGTAGTATCGGGGACAGGTCGTCAAATGAGCAGTTCTTC.

The J gene is TRBJ2-3, the V gene TRBV5-1, with D perhaps TRBD1 (6 bases). CDR3 length equals 17 residues. V lost 0 bases and J lost 0, with 14 bases in between. Germline V CDR1 and CDR2: SGHRS, YFSETQ. The CDR3 is CASSLARDTSSTDTQYF. DNA of the CDR3: TGCGCCAGCAGCTTGGCCCGGGACACCTCTAGCACAGATACGCAGTATTTT. Based on the CDR3 plus reference TRBV5-1 and TRBJ2-3, the full variable domain is KAGVTQTPRYLIKTRGQQVTLSCSPISGHRSVSWYQQTPGQGLQFLFEYFSETQRNKGNFPGRFSGRQFSNSRSEMNVSTLELGDSALYLCASSLARDTSSTDTQYFGPGTRLTVL.

This sequence joins TRBV9 and TRBJ1-3; D not certain. The germline gives CDR1 SGDLS, CDR2 YYNGEE. CDR3 size: 14 residues. Trimming cost V 0 bases and J 6 bases, with 10 bases left between them. The CDR3: CASSVAQVSNTIYF. The CDR3 DNA follows: TGTGCCAGCAGCGTAGCCCAGGTCTCAAACACCATATATTTT. The full variable domain, with the rest looked up from reference TRBV9 and TRBJ1-3, is DSGVTQTPKHLITATGQRVTLRCSPRSGDLSVYWYQQSLDQGLQFLIQYYNGEERAKGNILERFSAQQFPDLHSELNLSSLELGDSALYFCASSVAQVSNTIYFGEGSWLTVV.

This clone has only one observation. The J gene is TRBJ1-2, the V gene TRBV6-5, with TRBD1 matching over 10 bases. The CDR3 contains 16 residues. Germline CDR1 reads MNHEY; CDR2 reads SVGAGI. V was pared by 1 base and J by 7 bases, with 9 bases of the junction left unmatched. CDR3 nucleotide sequence: TGTGCCAGCAGTTACTTGACAGGGGGCGTTAGATCTGGCTACACCTTC. This gives the protein CASSYLTGGVRSGYTF.

The V gene is TRBV29-1, the J gene TRBJ2-1; 7 bases line up with TRBD2. The CDR3 totals 14 residues. The junction had 10 bases not matched to a gene; V was cut back by 8 bases and J by 3 bases. Germline assignment: CDR1 SQVTM and CDR2 ANQGSEA. The DNA of the CDR3 is TGCAGCTTGGGAGGGGCAGGGCTCTACAATGAGCAGTTCTTC. Translating it yields CSLGGAGLYNEQFF.

This clone was seen once. This chain links TRBV29-1 with TRBJ1-1; no definite D call. Trimming took off 4 bases at V and 0 bases at J, with 9 bases between the two ends. Germline V gives CDR1 SQVTM, CDR2 ANQGSEA. The CDR3 totals 13 residues. CDR3 bases: TGCAGCGTTGCTCAGTCCATGAACACTGAAGCTTTCTTT. Protein sequence: CSVAQSMNTEAFF. Full variable domain (rest looked up from reference TRBV29-1 and TRBJ1-1): SAVISQKPSRDICQRGTSLTIQCQVDSQVTMMFWYRQQPGQSLTLIATANQGSEATYESGFVIDKFPISRPNLTFSTLTVSNMSPEDSSIYLCSVAQSMNTEAFFGQGTRLTVV.

This sequence joins TRBV18 and TRBJ2-7; 7 positions agree with TRBD2. V was clipped by 3 bases and J by 3 bases; unmatched bases: 14. Germline lookup yields CDR1 KGHSH and CDR2 LQKENI. The CDR3 is 17 residues long. The CDR3 bases are TGTGCCAGCTCACCCCGCGGGGGACCCCTCACCCTCTACGAGCAGTACTTC. Translated: CASSPRGGPLTLYEQYF.

V usage is TRBV6-5 and J usage is TRBJ1-5; TRBD1 aligns across 10 bases. J lost 6 bases, V lost 7 bases, and 9 bases had no gene match. The CDR3 length is 15 residues. Germline loops: CDR1 MNHEY, CDR2 SVGAGI. The CDR3 sequence: CASTDDRGLSQPQHF. For the CDR3, the DNA is TGTGCCAGCACCGACGACAGGGGGCTTAGTCAGCCCCAGCATTTT.

The chain is built from TRBV12-3 or TRBV12-4 and TRBJ1-1; D unclear. The length of the CDR3 is 13 residues. V was trimmed by 3 bases and J by 4 bases, leaving 9 bases between them. This CDR3 is CASSFDYGTEAFF. The CDR3 nucleotides read TGTGCCAGCAGTTTTGACTACGGCACTGAAGCTTTCTTT.

The J gene is TRBJ2-5, the V gene TRBV29-1, with D perhaps TRBD2 (5 bases). Germline V gene lookup returns CDR1 SQVTM and CDR2 ANQGSEA. Trimming cost V 7 bases and J 0 bases, with 15 bases left between them. The CDR3 runs 14 residues. The CDR3 nucleotides read TGCAGCGCCTTTTCGAGGGATTACCAAGAGACCCAGTACTTC. It yields the protein CSAFSRDYQETQYF.

The V and J genes are TRBV7-2 and TRBJ1-5, with TRBD1 matching over 11 bases. The CDR3 totals 15 residues. Looked up from germline, CDR1 is SGHTA and CDR2 is FQGNSA. Trimming removed 5 bases from V and 6 bases from J; junction bases left unmatched: 6. The CDR3 here is CASSPGTGGSQPQHF. The CDR3 DNA is TGTGCCAGCAGCCCTGGGACAGGGGGGAGTCAGCCCCAGCATTTT.

Here the CDR3 DNA reads TGTGCCAGCAGCTTACAGGGGGGGTACTCACCCCTCCACTTT. Translating gives CASSLQGGYSPLHF. The chain couples TRBV6-5 to TRBJ1-6, with 8 bases that match TRBD1. Germline V gene lookup returns CDR1 MNHEY and CDR2 SVGAGI. Trimming at V came to 6 bases and at J to 10 bases, leaving 8 bases not matched to a gene. This CDR3 region has 14 residues.

This clone was seen just once. J is TRBJ1-1 and V is TRBV2; the D is unclear. This CDR3 has 14 residues. Germline loops: CDR1 SNHLY, CDR2 FYNNEI. Between the trimmed V and J ends, which lost 10 bases and 4 bases, there was a span of 19 bases. The CDR3 DNA reads as TGTGCCACCGTCGCAACCGCGGGCTTCACTGAAGCTTTCTTT. Translation: CATVATAGFTEAFF.

CDR3 protein: CASSLVGQGYNEQFF. In DNA form, the CDR3 reads TGTGCCAGCAGCTTGGTAGGACAGGGATACAATGAGCAGTTCTTC. V gene TRBV5-6 combines with J gene TRBJ2-1; 8 positions agree with TRBD1. This CDR3 is 15 amino acids long. The germline gives CDR1 SGHDT, CDR2 YYEEEE. The J segment lost 4 bases and the V segment lost 0 bases, leaving 3 bases of the junction unmatched.

This chain connects TRBV30 to TRBJ2-1; D is ambiguous. CDR3 length: 14 residues. Trimming removed 3 bases at V and 6 bases at J, with 15 bases between. In germline, CDR1 is GTSNPN, CDR2 SVGIG (reference sequence). CDR3 DNA: TGTGCCTGGAGCCCAGGAGTAGTTATCAATGAGCAGTTCTTC. It codes for CAWSPGVVINEQFF. Full variable domain (remainder filled in from reference TRBV30 and TRBJ2-1): SQTIHQWPATLVQPVGSPLSLECTVEGTSNPNLYWYRQAAGRGLQLLFYSVGIGQISSEVPQNLSASRPQDRQFILSSKKLLLSDSGFYLCAWSPGVVINEQFFGPGTRLTVL.

The CDR3 spells CASSEGPHRTYEQYF. In DNA, the CDR3 is TGTGCCAGCAGCGAGGGACCGCATAGAACCTACGAGCAGTACTTC. This chain connects TRBV21-1 to TRBJ2-7. TRBV21-1 is shown as a pseudogene. The CDR3 loop spans 15 amino acids.

This clone was counted a single time. The rearrangement links TRBV29-1 to TRBJ1-1; no reliable D call. This CDR3 is built from 13 residues. Germline V gene sequence: CDR1 SQVTM, CDR2 ANQGSEA. V was cut by 5 bases and J by 5 bases, with 15 bases left in between. In nucleotides, the CDR3 is TGCAGCGTTACCCCACCTCGTAGGACTGAAGCTTTCTTT. It codes for CSVTPPRRTEAFF.

This clone appeared a single time. This chain joins TRBV12-2 and TRBJ2-7; TRBD1 is the table's D call and was not checked against the DNA. TRBV12-2 is a listed pseudogene. The CDR3 length is 19 residues. This chain's CDR3 is CASRLASQGHSPISYEQYF. The CDR3 nucleotides are TGTGCAAGTCGCTTAGCCAGCCAGGGCCATTCCCCTATATCCTACGAGCAGTACTTC.

V is TRBV7-9 and J is TRBJ1-1; TRBD1 is a possible D gene (6 bases). Trimming pared 5 bases from V and 5 bases from J, leaving 12 bases between. The CDR3 loop spans 13 amino acids. Germline CDR1 SEHNR, CDR2 FQNEAQ (reference sequence). The CDR3 nucleotides read TGTGCCAGCAGCACCACAGGGTGGACTGAAGCTTTCTTT. As protein: CASSTTGWTEAFF.

The chain links TRBV7-9 to TRBJ2-5, with TRBD2 as a possible D gene (5 bases). Germline loops: CDR1 SEHNR, CDR2 FQNEAQ (reference sequence). Trimming shortened V by 5 bases and J by 5 bases, and 9 bases separated the two germline ends. The CDR3 is 12 amino acids. The DNA for the CDR3 is TGTGCCAGCAGCCCAACGGGGGAGACCCAGTACTTC. Amino acid sequence: CASSPTGETQYF.

The V and J genes are TRBV28 and TRBJ1-2; D is unresolved. Germline V gene data show CDR1 as MDHEN and CDR2 as SYDVKM. CDR3 size: 12 residues. The ends were cut back, 2 bases at V and 7 bases at J, with 8 bases in the middle. The CDR3 protein is CASSLGTSGYTF. The CDR3 DNA sequence: TGTGCCAGCAGTTTAGGAACAAGTGGCTACACCTTC.

This clone was observed a few times. V and J are TRBV5-1 and TRBJ2-3; no definite D call. The CDR3 length is 12 residues. Germline V gene sequence: CDR1 SGHRS, CDR2 YFSETQ. V was cut by 0 bases and J by 4 bases, with 3 bases left in between. This chain's CDR3 is CASSLAPDTQYF. CDR3 coding DNA: TGCGCCAGCAGCTTGGCCCCAGATACGCAGTATTTT.

This sequence joins TRBV14 and TRBJ2-1; 10 bases map to TRBD2. CDR3 length: 16 amino acids. With 4 bases clipped from V and 4 bases from J, the junction kept 7 bases outside the gene matches. CDR1 is SGHDN, CDR2 FVKESK, per germline. The CDR3 protein is CASSPPPSGRYNEQFF. The CDR3 region has the DNA TGTGCCAGCAGCCCCCCCCCTAGCGGGAGATACAATGAGCAGTTCTTC.